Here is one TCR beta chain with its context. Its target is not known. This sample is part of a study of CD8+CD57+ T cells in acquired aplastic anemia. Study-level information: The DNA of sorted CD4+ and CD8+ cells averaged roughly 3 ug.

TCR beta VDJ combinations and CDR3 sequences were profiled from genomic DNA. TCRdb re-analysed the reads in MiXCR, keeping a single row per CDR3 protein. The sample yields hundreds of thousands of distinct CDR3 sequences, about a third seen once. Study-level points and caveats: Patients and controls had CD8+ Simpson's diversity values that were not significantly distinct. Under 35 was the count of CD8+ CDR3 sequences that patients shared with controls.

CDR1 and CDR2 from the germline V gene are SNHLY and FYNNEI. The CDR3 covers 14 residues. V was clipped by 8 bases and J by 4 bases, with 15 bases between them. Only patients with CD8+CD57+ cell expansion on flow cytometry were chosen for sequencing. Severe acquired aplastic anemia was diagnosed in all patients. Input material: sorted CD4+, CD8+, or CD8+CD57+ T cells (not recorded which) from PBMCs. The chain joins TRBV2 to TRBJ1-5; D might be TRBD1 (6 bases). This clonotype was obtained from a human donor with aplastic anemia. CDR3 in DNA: TGTGCCAGCCCAGAGGGGGTATGGAATCAGCCCCAGCATTTT. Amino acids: CASPEGVWNQPQHF.